Below, 29 T cell receptor beta chains from the same sample are listed, as sequenced in a study of shared clonotypes between healthy human individuals. Profiled with immunoSEQ multiplex PCR; TCRdb holds only in-frame clones, not every one. The sample contains 500,000 to 650,000 clones, around three quarters of which appear only once. The sequencing input was PBMCs. The source of these receptors is a woman aged 35 to 49 in good health. Some clones in this sample may be carry-over from other donors' samples.

Concerning this clone itself: Different DNA sequences within this sample yield the same CDR3. The chain employs TRBV30 and TRBJ2-5, with 11 positions matching TRBD1. Per germline, CDR1 GTSNPN and CDR2 SVGIG (reference sequence). CDR3 size: 13 residues. Trimming cost V 3 bases and J 5 bases; bases outside gene matches: 2. CDR3: CAWRDRGRETQYF. The CDR3 DNA follows: TGTGCCTGGAGGGACAGGGGGCGTGAGACCCAGTACTTC. Full variable domain (missing parts from reference TRBV30 and TRBJ2-5): SQTIHQWPATLVQPVGSPLSLECTVEGTSNPNLYWYRQAAGRGLQLLFYSVGIGQISSEVPQNLSASRPQDRQFILSSKKLLLSDSGFYLCAWRDRGRETQYFGPGTRLLVL.

CDR3 loop: CATAVPSGNGYTF. The CDR3 DNA sequence: TGTGCCACCGCAGTTCCATCAGGGAATGGCTACACCTTC. V and J are TRBV28 and TRBJ1-2, with D possibly TRBD1 on 5 matching bases. The germline gives CDR1 MDHEN, CDR2 SYDVKM. V lost 10 bases and J 6 bases, leaving 18 bases between the germline ends. The CDR3 consists of 13 residues.

The J gene is TRBJ2-7, the V gene TRBV7-2; 8 positions match TRBD2. Losses at the gene ends were 1 base for V and 3 bases for J; bases not matched to a gene: 5. Germline loops: CDR1 SGHTA, CDR2 FQGNSA. This CDR3 comprises 15 residues. In DNA, the CDR3 is TGTGCCAGCAGCTTAGGGCGGGAGGTCATCTACGAGCAGTACTTC. This codes for CASSLGREVIYEQYF.

In this sample, this clone turned up many times. V and J are TRBV28 and TRBJ2-5; D is possibly TRBD2 (5 bases). The V gene lost 8 bases and the J gene lost 11 bases, with 21 bases spanning the gap. Germline V CDR1 and CDR2: MDHEN, SYDVKM. The CDR3 has 13 residues. The CDR3 is CASQTRVEEEQYF. The CDR3 nucleotides read TGTGCCAGCCAGACGCGGGTAGAGGAAGAGCAGTACTTC.

CDR3 sequence (DNA): TGTGCCAGCAGCGTAGGTTTTGCGAACACTGAAGCTTTCTTT. Encoded protein: CASSVGFANTEAFF. The chain employs TRBV9 and TRBJ1-1; D is uncertain. Germline lookup yields CDR1 SGDLS and CDR2 YYNGEE. The CDR3 consists of 14 residues. V lost 0 bases to trimming and J lost 1 base, with 7 bases between them.

The gene calls are TRBV28 and TRBJ1-5; no firm D call. CDR1 and CDR2 (germline): MDHEN, SYDVKM. This CDR3 is 18 amino acids long. Trimming pared 3 bases from V and 2 bases from J, leaving 20 bases between. CDR3: CASSFGGDGSIGNQPQHF. Here the CDR3 DNA reads TGTGCCAGCAGTTTTGGTGGAGACGGATCGATCGGCAATCAGCCCCAGCATTTT.

This clone has more than one count but fewer than ten. The chain is built from TRBV19 and TRBJ1-4, with a tentative D call TRBD1 (5 bases). The ends were cut back, 5 bases at V and 4 bases at J, with 11 bases in the middle. Per germline, CDR1 LNHDA and CDR2 SQIVND (reference sequence). This CDR3 region has 14 residues. CDR3 sequence (DNA): TGTGCCAGTAGTCGGACACTTAATAATGAAAAACTGTTTTTT. It encodes CASSRTLNNEKLFF.

This clone has just one count. V usage is TRBV27 and J usage is TRBJ2-5; 8 bases are a match to TRBD1. Germline assignment: CDR1 MNHEY and CDR2 SMNVEV (reference sequence). V lost 3 bases to trimming and J lost 5 bases; unmatched junction nucleotides: 5. The CDR3 extends over 14 amino acids. CDR3 nucleotides: TGTGCCAGCAGTTTTCAGGGGGCGAGGGAGACCCAGTACTTC. This codes for CASSFQGARETQYF.

The V and J genes are TRBV7-3 and TRBJ2-7, with D possibly TRBD2 on 5 matching bases. Per germline, CDR1 SGHTA and CDR2 FQGTGA. The V gene lost 4 bases and the J gene lost 4 bases, with 11 bases spanning the gap. This CDR3 has 13 residues. The chain's CDR3 is CASSYGLSYEQYF. The CDR3 coding sequence is TGTGCCAGCAGCTACGGACTTTCTTACGAGCAGTACTTC.

This sequence joins TRBV11-2 and TRBJ2-5; TRBD2 agrees at 8 bases. The CDR3 extends over 18 amino acids. The germline gives CDR1 SGHAT, CDR2 FQNNGV. V was pared by 5 bases and J by 4 bases, with 18 bases of the junction left unmatched. CDR3 DNA: TGTGCCAGCAGCCCCGGGAGGACGGGAGGGTCCGTCCGAGAGACCCAGTACTTC. Protein sequence: CASSPGRTGGSVRETQYF.

This clone was detected many times. In the same sample, other DNA sequences code for this CDR3. The rearrangement uses TRBV28 and TRBJ2-3; D is uncertain. CDR1 MDHEN and CDR2 SYDVKM come from the germline V gene. The V end lost 1 base, the J end lost 4 bases, and 3 bases lay between the germline ends. The CDR3 runs 12 residues. CDR3 sequence (DNA): TGTGCCAGCAGTTTATCCGCAGATACGCAGTATTTT. The encoded protein is CASSLSADTQYF.

In this sample, this clone turned up a few times. The chain couples TRBV28 to TRBJ2-2; a possible D gene is TRBD2 (5 bases). Trimming took off 2 bases at V and 6 bases at J, with 19 bases between the two ends. Germline values: CDR1 MDHEN, CDR2 SYDVKM. The CDR3 runs to 17 residues. This CDR3 is CASSLPHPGLPPGELFF. In DNA form, the CDR3 reads TGTGCCAGCAGTTTACCTCACCCCGGACTGCCCCCCGGGGAGCTGTTTTTT. The full variable domain, rest sourced from reference TRBV28 and TRBJ2-2, is DVKVTQSSRYLVKRTGEKVFLECVQDMDHENMFWYRQDPGLGLRLIYFSYDVKMKEKGDIPEGYSVSREKKERFSLILESASTNQTSMYLCASSLPHPGLPPGELFFGEGSRLTVL.

The CDR3 DNA reads as TGTGCCAGCAGAAACAGGGCGCTGGAAAATCAGCCCCAGCATTTT. Protein: CASRNRALENQPQHF. The gene calls are TRBV27 and TRBJ1-5; TRBD1 might be the D (6 bases). V was trimmed by 6 bases and J by 4 bases, leaving 16 bases between them. CDR1 is MNHEY and CDR2 is SMNVEV in the germline V gene (reference sequence). CDR3 length equals 15 residues.

The rearrangement uses TRBV5-1 and TRBJ2-2; no clear D. Trimming cost V 0 bases and J 6 bases, with 6 bases left between them. Germline V gene data show CDR1 as SGHRS and CDR2 as YFSETQ. The CDR3 sequence is 13 residues long. This CDR3 reads CASSLGMAGELFF. CDR3 bases: TGCGCCAGCAGCTTGGGCATGGCCGGGGAGCTGTTTTTT.

The chain joins TRBV5-1 to TRBJ2-2; 9 bases agree with TRBD2. Germline CDR1 reads SGHRS; CDR2 reads YFSETQ. This CDR3 is 18 amino acids long. Trimming at V came to 4 bases and at J to 0 bases, leaving 10 bases not matched to a gene. The CDR3 spells CASSPAPGLAPNTGELFF. CDR3 bases: TGCGCCAGCAGCCCGGCTCCGGGACTAGCTCCGAACACCGGGGAGCTGTTTTTT.

For this clone: The junction departs from germline at one end; a sequencing error may be responsible. The chain recombines TRBV4-1 with TRBJ1-1; D perhaps matches TRBD1 (5 bases). Germline CDR1 MGHRA, CDR2 YSYEKL. The CDR3 is 14 residues long. The DNA of the CDR3 is TGTGCCAGCAGCCCTCGAGGGGCTTGGACTGAAGCTTTCTTT. As protein: CASSPRGAWTEAFF.

The chain links TRBV7-6 to TRBJ1-5; the D is unclear. Between the trimmed V and J ends, which lost 5 bases and 6 bases, there was a span of 11 bases. CDR1 SGHVS and CDR2 FNYEAQ come from the germline V gene. The CDR3 sequence is 13 residues long. CDR3 amino acids: CASSPSTAQPQHF. The CDR3 DNA reads TGTGCCAGCAGCCCCTCAACGGCTCAGCCCCAGCATTTT.

This sequence joins TRBV9 and TRBJ1-5, with no clear D. CDR1 and CDR2 from the germline V gene are SGDLS and YYNGEE. The V and J ends lost 4 bases and 4 bases respectively, with 18 bases between them. This CDR3 comprises 16 residues. The CDR3 loop is CASSPPTVAGNQPQHF. CDR3 DNA: TGTGCCAGCAGCCCCCCGACCGTAGCTGGTAATCAGCCCCAGCATTTT.

This clone appeared a single time. V and J are TRBV7-3 and TRBJ2-2, with D perhaps given as TRBD1 or TRBD2 (5 bases each). The CDR3 spans 14 residues. Germline V gene lookup returns CDR1 SGHTA and CDR2 FQGTGA. Trimming shortened V by 5 bases and J by 2 bases, and 9 bases separated the two germline ends. The CDR3 region has the DNA TGTGCCAGCAGCCGGGACCCAAACACCGGGGAGCTGTTTTTT. This encodes CASSRDPNTGELFF. The whole variable domain, filled in from reference TRBV7-3 and TRBJ2-2, reads GAGVSQTPSNKVTEKGKYVELRCDPISGHTALYWYRQSLGQGPEFLIYFQGTGAADDSGLPNDRFFAVRPEGSVSTLKIQRTERGDSAVYLCASSRDPNTGELFFGEGSRLTVL.

This clone was seen many times. The chain has TRBV27 and TRBJ1-4; TRBD1 is a possible D gene (5 bases). The CDR3 loop spans 16 amino acids. Germline CDR1 is MNHEY and CDR2 is SMNVEV (reference sequence). The V gene lost 5 bases and the J gene lost 0 bases, with 13 bases spanning the gap. The CDR3 reads CASSQRGYATNEKLFF. For the CDR3, the DNA is TGTGCCAGCAGTCAGAGGGGTTACGCAACTAATGAAAAACTGTTTTTT.

This chain uses TRBV5-1 with TRBJ2-1, with 10 bases aligning to TRBD1. Germline-derived CDR1 and CDR2 are SGHRS and YFSETQ. J lost 3 bases, V lost 1 base, and 7 bases had no gene match. The CDR3 covers 17 residues. The CDR3 DNA reads TGCGCCAGCAGCTTGAACCCGGGACAGGGGCTCTACAATGAGCAGTTCTTC. This gives the protein CASSLNPGQGLYNEQFF. The variable domain in full, completed from reference TRBV5-1 and TRBJ2-1, reads KAGVTQTPRYLIKTRGQQVTLSCSPISGHRSVSWYQQTPGQGLQFLFEYFSETQRNKGNFPGRFSGRQFSNSRSEMNVSTLELGDSALYLCASSLNPGQGLYNEQFFGPGTRLTVL.

The V call is TRBV30, the J call TRBJ2-7, with a possible D match to TRBD1 (5 bases). CDR3 length: 17 residues. With 8 bases removed from V and 0 bases from J, the gap between germline ends came to 26 bases. The germline CDR1 and CDR2 sequences are GTSNPN and SVGIG (reference sequence). The CDR3 bases are TGTGCCACCCTACGGGTAAACAGGCGTTTCAACTCCTACGAGCAGTACTTC. This gives the protein CATLRVNRRFNSYEQYF.

This chain links TRBV5-1 with TRBJ2-2; D unresolved. This CDR3 spans 14 amino acids. Trimming took off 2 bases at V and 5 bases at J, with 10 bases between the two ends. Looked up from germline, CDR1 is SGHRS and CDR2 is YFSETQ. The CDR3 sequence is CASSLGVGTGELFF. CDR3 DNA sequence: TGCGCCAGCAGCTTAGGAGTAGGAACCGGGGAGCTGTTTTTT.

This clone was observed a few times. This rearrangement joins TRBV29-1 to TRBJ1-5, with a tentative D call TRBD1 (6 bases). There are 12 residues in the CDR3. Germline values: CDR1 SQVTM, CDR2 ANQGSEA. Trimming took 6 bases from V and 5 from J, leaving 11 bases between them. In DNA, the CDR3 is TGCAGCGTGGGGGCGTGGGATCAGCCCCAGCATTTT. Its protein product is CSVGAWDQPQHF.

Points on this clone: This likely came from a read error, as a far larger clone is one base away. No DNA is shown, since the ends of the CDR3 on it are uncertain; the CDR3 is the one TCRdb lists. The chain recombines TRBV6-1 with TRBJ1-1. The CDR3 extends over 15 residues, inclusive of both ends. Germline loops: CDR1 MNHNS, CDR2 SASEGT. The chain's CDR3 is CASSDVVAGGTEASF.

This sequence joins TRBV30 and TRBJ2-5; D remains unclear. Germline V CDR1 and CDR2: GTSNPN, SVGIG (reference sequence). V shed 0 bases and J shed 1 base, with 6 bases lying between them. CDR3 length: 13 amino acids. DNA of the CDR3: TGTGCCTGGAGTGTTGGGGTCCAAGAGACCCAGTACTTC. This sequence encodes CAWSVGVQETQYF.

This chain joins TRBV6-1 and TRBJ2-5, with D possibly being TRBD2 (6 bases). This CDR3 is built from 15 residues. Per the germline V gene, CDR1 is MNHNS and CDR2 is SASEGT. The V gene lost 2 bases and the J gene lost 1 base, with 11 bases spanning the gap. The CDR3 region is CASSETGLSQETQYF. As DNA, the CDR3 is TGTGCCAGCAGTGAAACAGGACTATCCCAAGAGACCCAGTACTTC.

The chain recombines TRBV11-3 with TRBJ1-5; a possible D gene is TRBD1 (6 bases). This CDR3 is built from 17 residues. CDR1 is SGHNT, CDR2 YENEEA, per germline. Trimming took 5 bases from V and 0 from J, leaving 17 bases between them. DNA of the CDR3: TGTGCCAGCAGCACCCCCGACAGGTATTATAGCAATCAGCCCCAGCATTTT. Its protein is CASSTPDRYYSNQPQHF.

This chain joins TRBV18 and TRBJ2-2; perhaps D is TRBD1 or TRBD2 (5 bases each). The CDR3 runs 17 residues. V was trimmed by 2 bases and J by 0 bases, leaving 13 bases between them. From germline, CDR1 is KGHSH and CDR2 LQKENI. This chain's CDR3 is CASSPDFGTANTGELFF. The DNA for the CDR3 is TGTGCCAGCTCACCAGACTTCGGGACCGCGAACACCGGGGAGCTGTTTTTT.